This record covers a single TCR beta chain. It lacks a known antigen. No base qualities exist here, and no much larger clone lies one base off it. Other DNA sequences in this sample translate to the same CDR3. V trim: 5 bases; J trim: 5 bases; unmatched bases: 6. As encoded in the germline V gene (reference sequence), CDR1 is LNHDA while CDR2 is SQIVND. The CDR3, from cysteine to phenylalanine, totals 14 residues. CDR3 DNA is the only sequence kept; it has 42 bases, read in frame from the first base. These data are taken from a study of cytomegalovirus exposure and HLA in healthy donors (dated by TCRdb to 2015 to 2018). At the level of the whole study: According to an earlier analysis of a few hundred of the donors, about 170 million T cells yielded 90 million to 130 million unique TCR beta sequences and approximately 300 Gb of sequence data. Alongside the repertoire data, information on donor age, sex, ethnicity and CMV serostatus was compiled. A later genetic analysis used genome-wide SNP genotypes for about three fifths of the 666 donors, treating that subset as a discovery cohort. The later analysis used no new phenotypic data to find candidate immune exposures, relying instead on TCR beta sequences and their occurrence across donors. Every discovery cohort repertoire had been produced on one sequencing platform. The number of donors typed differed by locus, with about 629-630 for A, B, C, DRB1 and DQB1, around 560 for DQA1, about 610 for DPA1, and under 490 for DPB1. The study combined high-throughput TCR immunosequencing, statistical association of individual TCRs with disease status, and machine learning to predict cytomegalovirus infection status. The study aimed to test whether cataloging public T cell receptors could reveal signatures of past pathogen exposure. Because of strong linkage in the cohort, five DR-DQ haplotypes were treated as single units for association and clustering. Among the roughly 400 genotyped donors, approximately 76% belonged to the genetic ancestry cluster associated with self-reported Caucasian donors. On average, about 200,000 unique TCR beta nucleotide sequences were sequenced per donor among some 420 genotyped donors of the cohort, with around 19% of those sequences being non-productive. Class I and class II HLA loci were covered by the typing at four-digit resolution. An early release covering some 640 HLA-typed donors comprised roughly 300 gigabases of sequencing data and tens of millions of unique TCR sequences. To decide whether each TCR beta V gene segment behaved as functional or pseudogenic, an earlier analysis of approximately 600 of the donors relied on high-throughput TCR beta sequencing. The study profiled the T cell repertoires of about 720 subjects by immunosequencing and related them to cytomegalovirus serostatus. A later analysis re-analyzed previously published TCR beta repertoires from roughly 690 donors and added high-resolution HLA genotyping to study TCR occurrence patterns. A separate validation cohort of roughly 120 different subjects was used in addition to the approximately 670-subject first cohort.

The method was the immunoSEQ multiplex PCR assay. The multiplex PCR relied on a mix of 60 forward primers for TCR Vbeta segments and 13 reverse primers for TCR Jbeta segments. The CDR3 region of rearranged TCR beta genes was amplified from genomic DNA by a multiplex PCR assay. Amplified TCR beta libraries were sequenced as 87-base-pair reads on the Illumina HiSeq System. On the study's bioinformatics: A later analysis tallied tens of millions of unique TCR beta chains across the roughly 610 repertoires, and approximately 9.9 million of those chains were shared by two or more donors. A nearest-neighbor algorithm error-corrected the raw reads and collapsed the reads into unique sequences, merging closely related sequences to remove PCR and sequencing errors. V, D and J gene segments were assigned by aligning CDR3 sequences to IMGT reference sequences. For a sequence to be retained, a match of at least six nucleotides to both a V gene segment and a J gene segment was required. A rearrangement counted as productive if the CDR3 had no stop codons and remained in frame with V and J, and every other rearrangement counted as non-productive. Following IMGT convention, CDR3 was defined as the stretch from the second conserved V-encoded cysteine up to the conserved J-encoded phenylalanine. The earlier analysis of 500 to 600 of the donors excluded sequences that lacked an unambiguous match to a single V gene segment. An earlier analysis of 450 to 650 of the donors called V segments functional above 56.7% productive rearrangements and segregating when the between-donor standard deviation exceeded 5%. To diagnose cytomegalovirus status from the catalog of TCR beta chain sequences, a statistical classification framework was built. In a later analysis, TCR nucleotide sequences were compared against IMGT/GENE-DB human TR gene sequences so that V and J genes could be assigned. In a later analysis, CDR3 sequences and most-parsimonious VDJ recombination scenarios were assigned using the TCRdist pipeline. In a later analysis, every TCR beta chain was defined by the combination of its CDR3 amino acid sequence and its V-gene family, and reads without a unique V-gene family were dropped. In a later analysis, around 600 highly shared, low-generation-probability nucleotide sequences were removed to address suspected cross-contamination and a sequencing artifact. A later analysis calculated a clonal expansion index for each public chain from normalized within-repertoire ranks of inferred template counts. In a later analysis, generation probabilities were computed using a VDJ recombination model fitted to out-of-frame rearrangements, and the results were checked against IGoR. A later analysis scored TCR-TCR, TCR-HLA and TCR-CMV co-occurrence with hypergeometric tests, applying a repertoire-size bias correction to TCR pairs. False discovery rates were estimated in a later analysis by permuting HLA or CMV assignments 20 times. A later analysis grouped co-occurring TCRs with DBSCAN, adding TCRdist sequence similarity when clustering within HLA-allele-positive subsets. For co-occurrence clustering, repertoires with fewer than 30,000 or more than 120,000 public chains were excluded, along with five repertoires with anomalous nucleotide sharing. Sourced from immuneACCESS, this table was stored by TCRdb with only in-frame sequences that have V and J called. A share of the clones is absent; for the studies checked, an unresolved V gene accounts for under half, and the remainder has no known explanation. V and J calls and clone size come straight from that table; D and trimming were deduced from the DNA. The sample table lists roughly 120,000 clones, 7% to 9.5% of them with a count of one. The ten largest make up around 5.8% of the sample.

The cohort consisted of approximately 690 healthy bone marrow donors. All cohort members were sampled while nominally healthy, although unrecorded immune exposures were likely present. The donor tested CMV seropositive and was one of the 289 seropositive cohort members. A peripheral blood sample was provided by each donor, and peripheral blood mononuclear cells were used for TCR beta sequencing. The Qiagen DNeasy Blood Extraction Kit was used to extract genomic DNA from the blood cell samples. General study outcomes and caveats: This cohort had only TCR beta chains sequenced, and the lack of alpha or paired-chain data limited which features could be detected. In a later analysis, the rate of TCR association differed among HLA loci, with DRB1 alleles having the most associated TCRs and HLA-C alleles having the fewest. The authors suggested that the approach could potentially be generalized to other disease states and immunological phenotypes. In a later analysis, HLA-associated TCR beta chains were found to be more clonally expanded and to have lower generation probabilities than equally common non-associated chains. Specific HLA alleles were associated with 15,000 to 20,000 TCR beta sequences at a false discovery rate of 0.05 in a later analysis. A further reported finding was that TCR beta sequences accurately predicted the HLA-A and HLA-B alleles for most subjects in the first cohort. Some IMGT-functional V segments, including TRBV6-2 and TRBV6-3, could not be told apart with the 87-base-pair reads, so those segments were excluded. Over 15 rarely observed V segments, including chromosome 9 orphons, were excluded from the earlier analysis of several hundred of the donors because counts were too low. Three of the identified cytomegalovirus-associated TCR beta chains were confirmed in vitro to be specific for cytomegalovirus antigens. Sequencing depth was assumed to be roughly uniform across donors in the presence/absence analyses, though that assumption may not hold. While some public TCRs were present in many individuals, most TCR sequences turned up only very rarely across donors. For the cohort, immune exposure information was limited to CMV serostatus. A group of highly shared sequence variants was considered likely to be a technical artifact of the sequencing pipeline. The classifier was reported to diagnose cytomegalovirus status with high specificity and sensitivity in both the original cohort and the validation cohort. In an earlier analysis of 587 of the donors, most TCR beta V segments appeared in productive rearrangements about 87% or about 30% of the time, broadly matching IMGT annotations. Correlated functional status among segregating V segments might reflect linkage disequilibrium, but an unknown experimental factor could not be ruled out. Compared with the roughly 600-donor mean, donors in an Asian-associated ancestry cluster had fewer N-insertions in productive TCRs, according to a later genetic analysis. When HLA alleles, especially DR and DQ, strongly co-occurred, TCR associations were difficult to assign to individual alleles. HLA typing was unavailable for some donors at each locus, so association tests used only the typed subset. In the study, around 150 TCR beta chains were listed as associated with cytomegalovirus. In a later analysis, most CMV-associated TCR beta chains were found to appear HLA-restricted, with HLA associations seemingly driven largely by CMV exposure. A later genetic analysis associated a missense DCLRE1C variant with V-gene and J-gene trimming of TCR beta chains, and an independent cohort replicated the association. A later analysis reported that several top co-occurrence clusters appeared linked to parvovirus B19, influenza, CMV and Epstein-Barr virus.

Sequencing was done on a sample of PBMCs. The TCR comes from a woman aged 40 to 55 in good health and CMV-seropositive. In this chain, TRBV19 is recombined with TRBJ1-1; 9 nucleotides in the junction match TRBD1. CDR3 sequence: CASSLGQGGTEAFF. Here is the DNA: TGTGCCAGTAGTTTGGGACAGGGTGGGACTGAAGCTTTCTTT.